This T cell receptor beta chain was identified during a study of T cells after yellow fever vaccination. Study results and limitations: Most clones from primary vaccination were detected again post-booster (approximately 96% CD4, roughly 90% CD8). FACS-sorted repertoires could contain abundant clonotypes contaminating from the bulk population.

TCR cDNA was made by 5'RACE template switching, adding a universal primer site and UMIs. TCRdb re-analysed the 5' RACE reads in MiXCR, keeping a single row per CDR3 protein. The sample includes under 95,000 distinct CDR3 sequences, about 7.2% seen only once; the top ten take roughly 28%. Ten or more counts support this clonotype. Its target is unknown. CDR3 size: 15 residues. After removal of 7 bases from V and 1 base from J, the junction contained 10 bases not matched to a gene. CDR1 is DFQATT and CDR2 is SNEGSKA in the germline V gene (reference sequence). The V call is TRBV20-1, the J call TRBJ2-4; 7 nucleotides agree with TRBD1. This sequence originates from a man between 18 and 35 years old who received the YFV17D yellow fever vaccine. The sample here was CD8+ T cells sorted from PBMCs, taken 10 to 11 days after the first yellow fever vaccination. The CDR3 region has the DNA TGCAGTGTCCGGACAGGCACTCTGGCCAAAAACATTCAGTACTTC. This gives the protein CSVRTGTLAKNIQYF.